This T cell receptor (beta chain) was observed in a study of blood T cell repertoires in COVID-19. The wider study: Nucleic acid was either cDNA or gDNA, and it came from T cells, B-cell-depleted T cells, or PBMCs.

Two negative PCRs, clearance, or symptom resolution were required of recovered Cohort 3 donors. In the source study's methods: Scientists estimated how many nucleated cells there were by amplifying reference gene primers. Only in-frame clones appear in the TCRdb table, and some are missing; sequencing was by immunoSEQ multiplex PCR. The DNA gave D and trimming, while V, J and clone size come from that table. The sample has approximately 400,000 clones; more than 75% are singletons. This CDR3 spans 14 amino acids. V was shortened by 5 bases and J by 3 bases, with 13 bases between the two germline ends. Germline V gene sequence: CDR1 MNHEY, CDR2 SMNVEV (reference sequence).

The clonotype was recovered from a woman in her late teens or twenties who had recovered from COVID-19. The chain couples TRBV27 to TRBJ1-2; D perhaps matches TRBD1 (5 bases). The sample taken for sequencing was PBMCs or T cells enriched from blood (not recorded which). CDR3 residues: CASSPRQTYYGYTF. As DNA, the CDR3 is TGTGCCAGCAGTCCACGACAGACCTACTATGGCTACACCTTC.